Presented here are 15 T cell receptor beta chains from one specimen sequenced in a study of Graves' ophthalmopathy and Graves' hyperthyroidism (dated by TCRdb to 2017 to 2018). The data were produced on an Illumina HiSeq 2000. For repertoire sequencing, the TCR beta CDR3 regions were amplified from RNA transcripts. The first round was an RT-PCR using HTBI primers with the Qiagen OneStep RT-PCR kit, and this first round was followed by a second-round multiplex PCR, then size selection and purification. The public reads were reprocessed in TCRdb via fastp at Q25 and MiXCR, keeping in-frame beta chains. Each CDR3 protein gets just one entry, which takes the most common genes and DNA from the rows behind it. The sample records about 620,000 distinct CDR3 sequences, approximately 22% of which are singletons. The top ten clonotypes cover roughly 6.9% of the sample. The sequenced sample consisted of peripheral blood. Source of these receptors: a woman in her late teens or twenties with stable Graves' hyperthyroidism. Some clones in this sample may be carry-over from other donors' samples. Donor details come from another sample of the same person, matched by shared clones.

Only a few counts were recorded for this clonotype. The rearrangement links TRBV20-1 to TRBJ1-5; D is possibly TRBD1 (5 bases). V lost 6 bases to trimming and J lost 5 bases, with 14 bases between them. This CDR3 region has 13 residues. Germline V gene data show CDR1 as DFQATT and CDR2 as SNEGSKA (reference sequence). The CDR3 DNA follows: TGCAGTGCCCCGACGGGGACGGATCAGCCCCAGCATTTT. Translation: CSAPTGTDQPQHF.

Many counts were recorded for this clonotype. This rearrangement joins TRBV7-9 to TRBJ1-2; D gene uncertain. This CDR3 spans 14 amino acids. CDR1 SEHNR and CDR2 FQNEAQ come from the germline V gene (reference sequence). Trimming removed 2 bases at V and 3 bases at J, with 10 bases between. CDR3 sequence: CASSLSSGHYGYTF. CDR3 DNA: TGTGCCAGCAGCTTAAGTTCAGGTCACTATGGCTACACCTTC.

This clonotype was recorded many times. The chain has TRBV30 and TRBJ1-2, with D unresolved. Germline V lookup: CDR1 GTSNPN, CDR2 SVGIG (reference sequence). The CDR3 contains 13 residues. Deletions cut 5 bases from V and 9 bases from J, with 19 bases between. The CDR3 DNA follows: TGTGCCTGGGCTAAGACTGTCCCATATCGCTACACCTTC. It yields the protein CAWAKTVPYRYTF.

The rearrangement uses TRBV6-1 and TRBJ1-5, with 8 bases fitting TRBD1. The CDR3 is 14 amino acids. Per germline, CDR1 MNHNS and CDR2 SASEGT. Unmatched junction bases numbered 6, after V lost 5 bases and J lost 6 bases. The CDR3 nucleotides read TGTGCCAGCAGTCCATACAGGGGGAGTCAGCCCCAGCATTTT. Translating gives CASSPYRGSQPQHF.

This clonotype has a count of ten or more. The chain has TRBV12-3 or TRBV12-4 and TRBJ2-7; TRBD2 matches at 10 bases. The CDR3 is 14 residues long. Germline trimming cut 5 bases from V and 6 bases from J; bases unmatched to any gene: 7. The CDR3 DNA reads TGTGCCAGCAGTCGACAGCGGGGGGGGTTCGAGCAGTACTTC. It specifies CASSRQRGGFEQYF.

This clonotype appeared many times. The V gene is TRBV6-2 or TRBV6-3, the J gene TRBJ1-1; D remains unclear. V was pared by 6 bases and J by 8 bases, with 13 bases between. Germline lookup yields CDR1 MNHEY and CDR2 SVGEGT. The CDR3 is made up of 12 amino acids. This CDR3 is CASSSVGEEAFF. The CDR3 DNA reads TGTGCCAGCAGCAGCGTTGGGGAGGAAGCTTTCTTT.

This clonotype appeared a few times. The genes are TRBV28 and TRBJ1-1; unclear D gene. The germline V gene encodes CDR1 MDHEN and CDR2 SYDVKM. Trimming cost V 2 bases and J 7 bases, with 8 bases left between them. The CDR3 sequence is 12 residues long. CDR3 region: CASSLSLNEAFF. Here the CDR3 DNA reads TGTGCCAGCAGTTTAAGTCTTAATGAAGCTTTCTTT.

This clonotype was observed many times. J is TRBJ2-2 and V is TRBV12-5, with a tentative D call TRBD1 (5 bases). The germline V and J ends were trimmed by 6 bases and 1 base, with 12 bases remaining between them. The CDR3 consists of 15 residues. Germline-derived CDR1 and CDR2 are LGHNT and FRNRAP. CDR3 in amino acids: CASGLPGWNTGELFF. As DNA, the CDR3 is TGTGCTAGTGGCCTGCCAGGGTGGAACACCGGGGAGCTGTTTTTT.

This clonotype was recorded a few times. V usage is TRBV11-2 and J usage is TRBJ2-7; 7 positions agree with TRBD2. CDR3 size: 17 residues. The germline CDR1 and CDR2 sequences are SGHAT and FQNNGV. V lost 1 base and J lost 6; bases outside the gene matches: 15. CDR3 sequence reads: CASSLVVTSLRPSEQYF. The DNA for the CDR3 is TGTGCCAGCAGCTTAGTCGTGACTAGCCTTCGCCCATCCGAGCAGTACTTC.

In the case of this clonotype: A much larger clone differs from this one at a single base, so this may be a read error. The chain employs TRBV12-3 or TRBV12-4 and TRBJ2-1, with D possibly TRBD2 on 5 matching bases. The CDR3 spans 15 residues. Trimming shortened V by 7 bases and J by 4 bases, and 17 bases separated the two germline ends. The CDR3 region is CASTPEFWTYNEQFF. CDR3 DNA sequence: TGTGCCAGCACCCCGGAATTCTGGACTTACAATGAGCAGTTCTTC.

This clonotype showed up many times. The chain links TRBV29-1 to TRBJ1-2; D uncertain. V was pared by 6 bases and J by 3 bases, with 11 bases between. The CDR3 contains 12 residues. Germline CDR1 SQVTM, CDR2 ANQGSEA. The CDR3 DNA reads TGCAGCGTCAAGAACCGTGACTATGGCTACACCTTC. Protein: CSVKNRDYGYTF.

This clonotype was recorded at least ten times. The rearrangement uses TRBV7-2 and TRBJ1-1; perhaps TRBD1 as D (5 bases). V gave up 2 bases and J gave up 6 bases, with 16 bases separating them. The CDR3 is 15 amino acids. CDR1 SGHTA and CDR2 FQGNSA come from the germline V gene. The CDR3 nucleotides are TGTGCCAGCAGCTTACGACGGAGGGGTGTACCTGAAGCTTTCTTT. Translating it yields CASSLRRRGVPEAFF.

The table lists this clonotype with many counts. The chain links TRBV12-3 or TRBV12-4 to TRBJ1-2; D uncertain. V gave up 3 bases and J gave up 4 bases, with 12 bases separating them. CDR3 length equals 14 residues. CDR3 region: CASSFMVSSYGYTF. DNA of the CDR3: TGTGCCAGCAGTTTTATGGTGTCCTCCTATGGCTACACCTTC.

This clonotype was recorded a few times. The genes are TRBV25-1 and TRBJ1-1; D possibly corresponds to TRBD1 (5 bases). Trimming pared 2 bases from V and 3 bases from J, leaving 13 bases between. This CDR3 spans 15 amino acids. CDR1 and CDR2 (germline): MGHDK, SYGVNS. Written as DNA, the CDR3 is TGTGCCAGCAGTGAAAGCGGGGGGAGGTACACTGAAGCTTTCTTT. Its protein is CASSESGGRYTEAFF.

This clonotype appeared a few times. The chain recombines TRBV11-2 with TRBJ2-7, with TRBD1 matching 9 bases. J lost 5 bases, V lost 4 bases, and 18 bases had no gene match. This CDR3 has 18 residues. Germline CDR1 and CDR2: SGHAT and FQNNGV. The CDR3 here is CASSSVPRRDRVLDEQYF. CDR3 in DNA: TGTGCCAGCAGCTCCGTACCCCGCCGGGACAGGGTTTTGGACGAGCAGTACTTC.